This T cell receptor (beta chain) was obtained from a study of T cell responses to AZD1222 COVID-19 vaccine. Findings and limits, study-wide: Repertoire samples came only from after the peak T cell response. With two AZD1222 doses given, Spike-specific TCR breadth and depth both rose. The study identified only six AZD1222 recipients as seropositive at baseline.

The repertoire was sequenced with immunoSEQ multiplex PCR; TCRdb's copy has only in-frame clones and lacks some. The sample contains 200,000 to 250,000 clones, 90% to 95% of which appear only once. Between the trimmed V and J ends, which lost 0 bases and 2 bases, there was a span of 6 bases. The germline CDR1 and CDR2 sequences are SGHNT and YYREEE (reference sequence). This CDR3 region has 13 residues. About this clone itself: No antigen is known for it.

This sequence joins TRBV5-4 and TRBJ2-7; D is unresolved. The clonotype comes from an adult in good health. Sequencing used peripheral blood, obtained on day 0 of MenACWY control vaccination. CDR3: CASSLAGTYEQYF. In nucleotides, the CDR3 is TGTGCCAGCAGCTTGGCAGGAACCTACGAGCAGTACTTC.